What follows describes a single TCR beta chain. These data are taken from a study of T cell changes during pregnancy in multiple sclerosis. Sequencing was performed with immunoSEQ multiplex PCR; in TCRdb, only in-frame clones are kept and a portion is missing. The sample carries more than 25,000 clones, roughly 89% recorded once. This sequence originates from a female donor in good health, enrolled as a control in a pregnancy study. The specimen comprised CD8+ T cells from peripheral blood mononuclear cells, sampled in the second trimester of pregnancy.

CDR3 in amino acids: CARCRGGDTDTQYF. The CDR3 DNA sequence: TGTGCCAGATGCCGCGGCGGGGACACAGATACGCAGTATTTT. The rearrangement joins TRBV2 to TRBJ2-3, with D maybe TRBD2 (6 bases). V gave up 9 bases and J gave up 2 bases, with 15 bases separating them. This CDR3 region has 14 residues. Germline V CDR1 and CDR2: SNHLY, FYNNEI.